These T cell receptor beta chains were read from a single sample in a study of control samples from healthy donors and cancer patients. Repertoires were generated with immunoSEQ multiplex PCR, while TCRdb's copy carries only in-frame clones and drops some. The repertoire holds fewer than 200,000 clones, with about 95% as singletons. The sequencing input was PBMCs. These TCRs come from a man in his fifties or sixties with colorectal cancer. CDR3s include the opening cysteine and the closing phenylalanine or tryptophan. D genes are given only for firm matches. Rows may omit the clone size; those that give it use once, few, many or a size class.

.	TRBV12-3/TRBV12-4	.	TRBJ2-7	CASKGDAHEQYF	TGTGCCAGCAAGGGGGACGCCCACGAGCAGTACTTC
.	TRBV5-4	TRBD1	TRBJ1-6	CASSLEGGSGNSPLHF	TGTGCCAGCAGCTTGGAAGGGGGCTCAGGTAATTCACCCCTCCACTTT
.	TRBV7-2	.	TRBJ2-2	CASSFRNFGGGELFF	TGTGCCAGCAGCTTTAGGAACTTCGGGGGCGGGGAGCTGTTTTTT
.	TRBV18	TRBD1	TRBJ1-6	CASSPQDRGGSPLHF	TGTGCCAGCTCGCCACAGGACAGGGGAGGTTCACCCCTCCACTTT
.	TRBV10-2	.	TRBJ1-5	CASSETLNQPQHF	TGCGCCAGCAGTGAGACCCTTAATCAGCCCCAGCATTTT
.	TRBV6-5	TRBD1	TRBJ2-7	CASSYAGTGSSEQYF	TGTGCCAGCAGTTATGCGGGGACAGGATCCTCCGAGCAGTACTTC
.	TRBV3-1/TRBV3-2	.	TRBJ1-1	CASSQDGGGTEAFF	TGTGCCAGCAGCCAGGACGGAGGGGGCACTGAAGCTTTCTTT
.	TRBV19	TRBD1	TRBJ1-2	CASSISGQGAGANYGYTF	TGTGCCAGTAGTATATCGGGACAGGGGGCCGGAGCTAACTATGGCTACACCTTC
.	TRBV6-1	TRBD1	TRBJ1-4	CASSEQGGTNEKLFF	TGTGCCAGCAGTGAGCAGGGGGGAACTAATGAAAAACTGTTTTTT
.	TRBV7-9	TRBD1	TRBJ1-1	CASSFQGAQILFWTEAFF	TGTGCCAGCAGCTTTCAGGGGGCGCAGATTTTGTTCTGGACTGAAGCTTTCTTT
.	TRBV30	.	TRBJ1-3	CAWNVDGYSGNTIYF	TGTGCCTGGAACGTGGACGGCTACTCTGGAAACACCATATATTTT
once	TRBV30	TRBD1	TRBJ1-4	CAWSPRQGTNEKLFF	TGTGCCTGGAGTCCTAGACAGGGGACTAATGAAAAACTGTTTTTT
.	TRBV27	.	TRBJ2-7	CASSLSYPGYEQYF	TGTGCCAGCAGTTTATCGTATCCAGGGTACGAGCAGTACTTC
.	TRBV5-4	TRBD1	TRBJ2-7	CASTTQGAETYEQYF	TGTGCCAGCACCACACAGGGGGCTGAAACCTACGAGCAGTACTTC
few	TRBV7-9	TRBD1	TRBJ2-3	CASSLVQGAHTDTQYF	TGTGCCAGCAGCTTAGTGCAGGGGGCCCACACAGATACGCAGTATTTT